Listed below are T cell receptor beta chains from one sample, sequenced in a study of cytomegalovirus exposure and HLA in healthy donors. Using immunoSEQ multiplex PCR, the repertoire was profiled, and TCRdb retains in-frame clones only, with some absent. The sample has some 120,000 clones; 95% to 96% are singletons. The material sequenced was PBMCs. These receptors were collected from a man aged 18 to 29 in good health and CMV-seronegative. CDR3s include the opening cysteine and the closing phenylalanine or tryptophan. A D gene is named only where the DNA matches it firmly.

d_call | v_call | cdr3_aa
- | TRBV27 | CASSLSAGEFNQPQHF
- | TRBV7-2 | CASSTSGVNTDTQYF
TRBD2 | TRBV30 | CAWSPPTSGNGELFF
TRBD2 | TRBV7-2 | CASSILRLAGVLDTQYF
- | TRBV29-1 | CSVQNRDTSTDTQYF
TRBD2 | TRBV12-5 | CASGLVLRRELDEQYF
TRBD1 | TRBV2 | CANRPLSGGDSGYTF
- | TRBV7-2 | CASSPFSGSNQPQHF
- | TRBV6-1 | CASSEGQYAGYTF
TRBD2 | TRBV5-4 | CASSRKLLAGGPPGELFF
TRBD1 | TRBV27 | CASSFLPRDRGPHEQYF
TRBD1 | TRBV28 | CASSLSGTGRSKNIQYF
- | TRBV18 | CASSPQGLLTGELFF
TRBD1 | TRBV7-3 | CASRPTGERGYTF
TRBD2 | TRBV28 | CASIGREGRDTQYF
- | TRBV29-1 | CSVGGLDSRGEQFF
TRBD1 | TRBV2 | CASSQHRGRETQYF
TRBD2 | TRBV6-4 | CASSERASGSLGNEQFF
- | TRBV7-2 | CASSFERSSYEQYF
TRBD2 | TRBV5-1 | CASSWIAGEVYEQYF